The following is a T cell receptor (beta chain) sequence with its context. The target antigen is unknown. The PCR made use of 60 Vbeta and 13 Jbeta primers. Some clones are missing from TCRdb's copy, which holds only in-frame ones; the method was immunoSEQ multiplex PCR. The sample gives some 91,000 clones, roughly three quarters of which show up once; 0.7% to 0.85% is in the top ten. There are 14 residues in the CDR3. The ends were cut back, 2 bases at V and 4 bases at J, with 12 bases in the middle. Germline CDR1 MNHEY, CDR2 SMNVEV (reference sequence). This record belongs to a study of cytomegalovirus exposure and HLA in healthy donors. The study, taken as a whole, reports: TCR beta chains numbering 164 were designated cytomegalovirus-associated.

The source is a woman aged 55-69 years in good health and CMV-seronegative. The chain is built from TRBV27 and TRBJ2-7; D is possibly TRBD2 (7 bases). The sequencing input was PBMCs. CDR3 DNA sequence: TGTGCCAGCAGTTTAAGGAGGGGGGGTTACGAGCAGTACTTC. It yields the protein CASSLRRGGYEQYF.